The T cell receptor (beta chain) described here comes from a study of blood T cell repertoires in COVID-19. Overall study: Sites in the United States, Italy and Spain provided acute and convalescent COVID-19 samples. Sources were T cells, B-cell-depleted T cells, or PBMCs; the material itself was cDNA or gDNA.

Original methodology: Reference gene primers were amplified, and this amplification served to estimate nucleated cell counts. The protocol was immunoSEQ multiplex PCR, while the TCRdb copy is restricted to in-frame clones and leaves out a portion. Clone size and the V and J calls come from that table; the DNA yielded D and trimming. The sample shows just over 300,000 clones, about nine tenths of them seen only once. Trimming took 5 bases from V and 0 from J, leaving 10 bases between them. CDR3 length: 14 amino acids. Germline V gives CDR1 LNHDA, CDR2 SQIVND (reference sequence). The receptor comes from a woman aged 30 to 39 with COVID-19, enrolled during active disease. The gene calls are TRBV19 and TRBJ1-1; D is unclear. The sequenced sample was peripheral blood. DNA for the CDR3: TGTGCCAGTAGTTTCGGGGTTCTGAACACTGAAGCTTTCTTT. Its protein product is CASSFGVLNTEAFF.